This T cell receptor beta chain is from a study of glioma-infiltrating T cells. Points from the study as a whole: Non-neoplastic patients had below-expected tissue-blood divergence, while all gliomas exceeded expectation. Tissue and blood shared very few CDR3 sequences.

This clonotype was picked up many times. Its target is unknown. Amplification of TCR alpha and beta CDR3 regions from RNA used iRepertoire nested multiplex PCR. Input was roughly 85-450 ng of tissue mRNA or PBMC total RNA. TCRdb reprocessed the multiplex PCR reads with MiXCR, giving one entry per CDR3 protein. The sample includes some 120,000 distinct CDR3 sequences, roughly 25% of them seen just once. This CDR3 comprises 15 residues. The germline CDR1 and CDR2 sequences are DFQATT and SNEGSKA (reference sequence). V was clipped by 2 bases and J by 4 bases; unmatched bases: 6. This receptor was identified in a human donor with low-grade glioma or glioblastoma, undergoing nonglioma brain surgery, or in good health (not recorded which). Material for sequencing was glioma tissue, nonneoplastic brain tissue, or PBMCs (not recorded which). This chain links TRBV20-1 with TRBJ2-1; TRBD1 matches 9 bases. DNA of the CDR3: TGCAGTGCTAGACCTCGGGACAGGGCATACAATGAGCAGTTCTTC. Protein sequence: CSARPRDRAYNEQFF.